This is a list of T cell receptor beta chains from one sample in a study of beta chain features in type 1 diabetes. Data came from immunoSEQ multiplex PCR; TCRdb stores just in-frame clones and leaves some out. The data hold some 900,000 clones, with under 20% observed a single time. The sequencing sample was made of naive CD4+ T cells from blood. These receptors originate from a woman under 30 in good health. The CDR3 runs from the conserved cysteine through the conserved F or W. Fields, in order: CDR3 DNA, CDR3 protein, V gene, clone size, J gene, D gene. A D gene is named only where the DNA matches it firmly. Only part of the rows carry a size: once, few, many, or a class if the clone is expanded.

CDR3 DNA: TGTGCCAGCAGTTCCCGGGACAGGCGAAATGAGCAGTTCTTC; CDR3 protein: CASSSRDRRNEQFF; V gene: TRBV6-5; clone size: few; J gene: TRBJ2-1; D gene: TRBD1
CDR3 DNA: TGTGCCACCAGCACCGACAGGGCTTATCACTACAATGAGCAGTTCTTC; CDR3 protein: CATSTDRAYHYNEQFF; V gene: TRBV15; clone size: few; J gene: TRBJ2-1; D gene: TRBD1
CDR3 DNA: TGTGCCAGCAGCTACAGGGCAGGGGGCGCCACCGGGGAGCTGTTTTTT; CDR3 protein: CASSYRAGGATGELFF; V gene: TRBV13; clone size: few; J gene: TRBJ2-2; D gene: TRBD1
CDR3 DNA: TGTGCCAGCAGCTTAGCCCGGCTAGCGGGAGGTCATGATGAGCAGTTCTTC; CDR3 protein: CASSLARLAGGHDEQFF; V gene: TRBV7-9; clone size: -; J gene: TRBJ2-1; D gene: TRBD2
CDR3 DNA: TGTGCCAGCAGCCAGGGACTAGCGGGAGTTGGGAAAAACATTCAGTACTTC; CDR3 protein: CASSQGLAGVGKNIQYF; V gene: TRBV11-2; clone size: -; J gene: TRBJ2-4; D gene: TRBD2
CDR3 DNA: TGTGCCAGCAGCAAACGGGGGCGCGGTGAGCAGTACTTC; CDR3 protein: CASSKRGRGEQYF; V gene: TRBV21-1; clone size: few; J gene: TRBJ2-7; D gene: -
CDR3 DNA: TGTGCCATCAGTGAGTCCAGGACAGCCTACGAGCAGTACTTC; CDR3 protein: CAISESRTAYEQYF; V gene: TRBV10-3; clone size: few; J gene: TRBJ2-7; D gene: -
CDR3 DNA: TGTGCCAGCAGCTTAATGGGACAGGGGGGTCCAGATACGCAGTATTTT; CDR3 protein: CASSLMGQGGPDTQYF; V gene: TRBV7-3; clone size: few; J gene: TRBJ2-3; D gene: TRBD1
CDR3 DNA: TGTGCCAGCACCTTGGATCGGGCGCCCCGGGCCCAGTACTTC; CDR3 protein: CASTLDRAPRAQYF; V gene: TRBV28; clone size: -; J gene: TRBJ2-5; D gene: -
CDR3 DNA: TGTGCCAGCAGCGTGGACCTCCGCAGTACAGATACGCAGTATTTT; CDR3 protein: CASSVDLRSTDTQYF; V gene: TRBV9; clone size: few; J gene: TRBJ2-3; D gene: -
CDR3 DNA: TGTGCCAGCAGCTTAAGCTACGGGACTAGCGGAAACAATGAGCAGTTCTTC; CDR3 protein: CASSLSYGTSGNNEQFF; V gene: TRBV7-3; clone size: few; J gene: TRBJ2-1; D gene: TRBD2
CDR3 DNA: TGTGCCAGCAGCTCCCCCCGGGGGACAGGTTCCTACGAGCAGTACTTC; CDR3 protein: CASSSPRGTGSYEQYF; V gene: TRBV7-2; clone size: few; J gene: TRBJ2-7; D gene: TRBD1
CDR3 DNA: TGCAGCGCCGGTTCCTACGAGCAGTACTTC; CDR3 protein: CSAGSYEQYF; V gene: TRBV29-1; clone size: few; J gene: TRBJ2-7; D gene: -
CDR3 DNA: TGCAGCGTTGTCCCCGGGACTAGCGGCAGCACAGATACGCAGTATTTT; CDR3 protein: CSVVPGTSGSTDTQYF; V gene: TRBV29-1; clone size: -; J gene: TRBJ2-3; D gene: TRBD2
CDR3 DNA: TGTGCCAGCAGCACGTGGGGAGGGGCTGATCAGCCCCAGCATTTT; CDR3 protein: CASSTWGGADQPQHF; V gene: TRBV5-8; clone size: few; J gene: TRBJ1-5; D gene: -
CDR3 DNA: TGTGCCAGTAGTATCGGAGCCGGCTCCTACGAGCAGTACTTC; CDR3 protein: CASSIGAGSYEQYF; V gene: TRBV19; clone size: -; J gene: TRBJ2-7; D gene: -
CDR3 DNA: TGTGCCAGCAGCACTACCCCGGCGACAGGGGTGACAGATACGCAGTATTTT; CDR3 protein: CASSTTPATGVTDTQYF; V gene: TRBV11-2; clone size: -; J gene: TRBJ2-3; D gene: TRBD1